What follows are 8 T cell receptor beta chains derived from one specimen sequenced in a study of blood T cell repertoires in COVID-19. The assay was immunoSEQ multiplex PCR, and TCRdb's table has in-frame clones only and misses some. The sample holds about 300,000 clones, roughly 91% seen once. Material: peripheral blood. These receptors were collected from a woman aged 30 to 39 with COVID-19, enrolled during active disease.

The chain joins TRBV12-3 or TRBV12-4 to TRBJ2-3; D uncertain. There are 11 residues in the CDR3. With 5 bases removed from V and 3 bases from J, the gap between germline ends came to 3 bases. This chain's CDR3 is CASSQTDTQYF. CDR3 sequence (DNA): TGTGCCAGCAGTCAAACAGATACGCAGTATTTT.

This clone was observed a single time. The chain employs TRBV6-5 and TRBJ1-2; TRBD1 matches at 7 bases. In germline, CDR1 is MNHEY, CDR2 SVGAGI. V shed 7 bases and J 2 bases; nucleotides not matched to a gene: 4. CDR3 length: 13 residues. The CDR3 protein is CASTMTGNYGYTF. The CDR3 region has the DNA TGTGCCAGCACCATGACAGGGAACTATGGCTACACCTTC.

The rearrangement links TRBV19 to TRBJ1-1; maybe TRBD1 (6 bases). The V end was cut by 8 bases, the J end by 6 bases, with 19 bases between. The germline V gene encodes CDR1 LNHDA and CDR2 SQIVND (reference sequence). This CDR3 comprises 14 residues. The CDR3: CASSPEGGFAEAFF. The CDR3 bases are TGTGCCAGTTCCCCAGAAGGGGGATTTGCTGAAGCTTTCTTT.

The chain has TRBV6-1 and TRBJ1-2; possibly TRBD1 for D (5 bases). The V end lost 2 bases, the J end lost 5 bases, and 15 bases lay between the germline ends. Looked up from germline, CDR1 is MNHNS and CDR2 is SASEGT. There are 15 residues in the CDR3. CDR3 residues: CASSEMMGQGYGYTF. CDR3 DNA: TGTGCCAGCAGTGAAATGATGGGGCAGGGATATGGCTACACCTTC.

This chain links TRBV2 with TRBJ2-3; tentative D call: TRBD2 (5 bases). Trimming took 3 bases from V and 4 from J, leaving 17 bases between them. The CDR3 has 16 residues. In germline, CDR1 is SNHLY, CDR2 FYNNEI. Here the CDR3 reads CASSDDRRAVPDTQYF. The CDR3 region has the DNA TGTGCCAGCAGTGATGATAGGCGGGCAGTTCCAGATACGCAGTATTTT.

This chain uses TRBV7-9 with TRBJ1-2, with D perhaps matching TRBD1 (5 bases). Between the trimmed V and J ends, which lost 5 bases and 3 bases, there was a span of 16 bases. This CDR3 contains 15 residues. The germline CDR1 and CDR2 sequences are SEHNR and FQNEAQ (reference sequence). The CDR3 protein is CASSLDSSPDYGYTF. In DNA, the CDR3 is TGTGCCAGCAGCCTTGACAGCAGCCCCGACTATGGCTACACCTTC.

V is TRBV6-4 and J is TRBJ2-3; 9 bases match TRBD1. This CDR3 comprises 15 residues. Germline-derived CDR1 and CDR2 are MRHNA and SNTAGT. V trimming: 8 bases; J trimming: 3 bases; junction bases outside the gene matches: 9. CDR3 loop: CASGTGQGGTDTQYF. As DNA, the CDR3 is TGTGCCAGCGGTACGGGACAGGGTGGAACAGATACGCAGTATTTT.

The chain joins TRBV6-1 to TRBJ1-4; possible D gene TRBD1, 6 bases. The germline gives CDR1 MNHNS, CDR2 SASEGT. CDR3 length: 14 residues. The germline V and J ends were trimmed by 5 bases and 4 bases, with 11 bases remaining between them. The CDR3 bases are TGTGCCAGCAGTAAACAGGGAGTTAATGAAAAACTGTTTTTT. Its translation: CASSKQGVNEKLFF.